These 3 T cell receptor beta chains share one sample of origin, sequenced in a study of T cells in lung cancer brain metastases. Produced via immunoSEQ multiplex PCR; TCRdb's table is partial and in-frame only. The sample records 5,000 to 6,500 clones, approximately 86% being singletons. The sequenced sample consisted of tumor tissue from the primary lung tumor. These receptor sequences come from a man between 70 and 80 years old with non-small cell lung cancer.

The chain has TRBV5-1 and TRBJ1-1; D gene ambiguous. This CDR3 region has 14 residues. Trimming shortened V by 4 bases and J by 1 base, and 11 bases separated the two germline ends. The germline CDR1 and CDR2 sequences are SGHRS and YFSETQ. CDR3 in DNA: TGCGCCAGCAGCCCCCAGGTGGGGAACACTGAAGCTTTCTTT. It is translated as CASSPQVGNTEAFF.

This sequence joins TRBV9 and TRBJ1-2, with TRBD1 matching over 7 bases. The CDR3 is 13 amino acids. Germline V gene data show CDR1 as SGDLS and CDR2 as YYNGEE. The trim removed 4 bases at V and 5 bases at J, leaving 5 bases unmatched. The CDR3 spells CASSPGTDYGYTF. The CDR3 bases are TGTGCCAGCAGCCCCGGGACAGATTATGGCTACACCTTC.

V and J are TRBV9 and TRBJ1-5; D ambiguous. The germline gives CDR1 SGDLS, CDR2 YYNGEE. The CDR3 extends over 15 amino acids. The V gene lost 1 base and the J gene lost 2 bases, with 10 bases spanning the gap. This CDR3 is CASSVTGLGNQPQHF. The DNA for the CDR3 is TGTGCCAGCAGCGTAACGGGGTTGGGCAATCAGCCCCAGCATTTT.